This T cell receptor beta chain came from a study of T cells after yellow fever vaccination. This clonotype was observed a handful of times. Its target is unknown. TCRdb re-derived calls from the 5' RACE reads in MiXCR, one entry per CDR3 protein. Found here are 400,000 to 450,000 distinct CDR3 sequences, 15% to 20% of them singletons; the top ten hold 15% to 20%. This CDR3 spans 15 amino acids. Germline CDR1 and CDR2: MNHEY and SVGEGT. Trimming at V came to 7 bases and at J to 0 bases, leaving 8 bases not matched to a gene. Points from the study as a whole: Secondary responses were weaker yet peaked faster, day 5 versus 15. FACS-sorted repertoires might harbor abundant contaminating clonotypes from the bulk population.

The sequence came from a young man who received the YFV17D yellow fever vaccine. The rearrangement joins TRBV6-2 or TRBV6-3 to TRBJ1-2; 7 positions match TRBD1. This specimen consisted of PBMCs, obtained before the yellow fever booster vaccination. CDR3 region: CASTDRQGANYGYTF. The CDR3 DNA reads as TGTGCCAGCACCGACCGACAGGGAGCTAACTATGGCTACACCTTC.